This TCR beta chain is drawn from a study of beta chain features in type 1 diabetes. Study background: What patients shared with healthy donors was a similar profile of age, gender and cell yields.

The single heparinised draw taken from each donor contained around 100 mL of blood on average. Trimming removed 6 bases from V and 1 base from J; junction bases left unmatched: 8. Germline V lookup: CDR1 SQVTM, CDR2 ANQGSEA. This CDR3 is built from 14 residues. This clone turned up a few times. What was sequenced were expressed TCRB transcripts, since all of the isolated RNA had been reverse transcribed. The repertoire was sequenced with immunoSEQ multiplex PCR; TCRdb's copy has only in-frame clones and lacks some. This table holds about 350,000 clones, roughly a fifth found once. This receptor was taken from a woman aged 18-35 years in good health. Source material: naive CD4+ T cells from blood. The chain links TRBV29-1 to TRBJ1-1, with TRBD1 matching 7 bases. The chain's CDR3 is CSVNRDSSNTEAFF. For the CDR3, the DNA is TGCAGCGTAAACCGGGACAGCTCGAACACTGAAGCTTTCTTT.